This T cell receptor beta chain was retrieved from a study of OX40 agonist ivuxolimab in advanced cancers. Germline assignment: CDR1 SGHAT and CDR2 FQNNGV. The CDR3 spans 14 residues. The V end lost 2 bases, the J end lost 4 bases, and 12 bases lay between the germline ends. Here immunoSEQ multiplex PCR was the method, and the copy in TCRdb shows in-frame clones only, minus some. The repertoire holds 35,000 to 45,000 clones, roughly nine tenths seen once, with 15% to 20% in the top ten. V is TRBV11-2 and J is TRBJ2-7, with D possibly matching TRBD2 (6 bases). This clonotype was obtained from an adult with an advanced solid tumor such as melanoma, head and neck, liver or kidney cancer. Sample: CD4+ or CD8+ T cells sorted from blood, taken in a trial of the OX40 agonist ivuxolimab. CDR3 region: CASSLIGSTYEQYF. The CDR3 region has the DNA TGTGCCAGCAGCTTAATCGGGAGCACTTACGAGCAGTACTTC.